The 9 T cell receptor beta chains below were found in one sample sequenced in a study of CD8 T cells in ankylosing spondylitis. Study-wide results and limits: A TCR beta motif made of roughly eight highly homologous variants seemed typical of ankylosing spondylitis blood.

Their cognate antigens are unknown. TCRdb passed the 5' RACE reads through MiXCR, listing each CDR3 protein once. The sample holds 700,000 to 1,000,000 distinct CDR3 sequences, over 9.5% seen once. The specimen was blood, either unsorted or a sorted T cell fraction (not recorded which). The receptors were gathered from a male donor with ankylosing spondylitis.

This clonotype was found a few times. V and J are TRBV20-1 and TRBJ1-4; D uncertain. This CDR3 region has 13 residues. Trimming stripped 0 bases from V and 5 bases from J, with 7 bases between. Per the germline V gene, CDR1 is DFQATT and CDR2 is SNEGSKA (reference sequence). The CDR3 sequence is CSARDYRNEKLFF. DNA for the CDR3: TGCAGTGCTAGAGATTACAGAAATGAAAAACTGTTTTTT.

This chain connects TRBV27 to TRBJ2-1, with D possibly being TRBD2 (6 bases). With 6 bases removed from V and 3 bases from J, the gap between germline ends came to 18 bases. This CDR3 is built from 16 residues. CDR1 is MNHEY and CDR2 is SMNVEV in the germline V gene (reference sequence). CDR3 residues: CASSPDLAELYNEQFF. CDR3 bases: TGTGCCAGCAGCCCAGACTTAGCGGAACTCTACAATGAGCAGTTCTTC.

In this sample, this clonotype turned up many times. The chain couples TRBV6-5 to TRBJ2-3, with D possibly matching TRBD1 (6 bases). Deletions cut 2 bases from V and 2 bases from J, with 11 bases between. CDR1 and CDR2 from the germline V gene are MNHEY and SVGAGI. The CDR3 has 15 amino acids. The CDR3 protein is CASSYGAGDTDTQYF. In DNA form, the CDR3 reads TGTGCCAGCAGTTACGGGGCAGGGGACACAGATACGCAGTATTTT.

This clonotype was observed a few times. The rearrangement uses TRBV6-5 and TRBJ2-7; 9 positions agree with TRBD2. The length of the CDR3 is 16 residues. V lost 4 bases to trimming and J lost 1 base; unmatched junction nucleotides: 8. The germline CDR1 and CDR2 sequences are MNHEY and SVGAGI. The CDR3 DNA reads as TGTGCCAGCAGTTCCGGATCGGCGGGGGGGTCCTACGAGCAGTACTTC. This translates into CASSSGSAGGSYEQYF.

There are a few counts of this clonotype. This rearrangement joins TRBV6-4 to TRBJ2-3; D is ambiguous. The CDR3 runs 15 residues. Trimming removed 3 bases at V and 2 bases at J, with 12 bases between. Germline V CDR1 and CDR2: MRHNA, SNTAGT. CDR3 sequence reads: CASSEFGWPTDTQYF. DNA for the CDR3: TGTGCCAGCAGTGAATTTGGGTGGCCCACAGATACGCAGTATTTT.

This clonotype has a handful of counts. The rearrangement uses TRBV10-3 and TRBJ2-1; 7 bases line up with TRBD1. This CDR3 is 12 amino acids long. V shed 6 bases, J shed 10 bases, and the junction held 6 bases outside the gene matches. The germline V gene encodes CDR1 ENHRY and CDR2 SYGVKD. The CDR3 DNA reads TGTGCCATCAGGGGGACGGACAGGGAGCAGTTCTTC. This codes for CAIRGTDREQFF.

The CDR3 region has the DNA TGCGCCAGCAGCTCCACTGAATGGGCGTATAACTATGGCTACACCTTC. This sequence encodes CASSSTEWAYNYGYTF. V usage is TRBV5-1 and J usage is TRBJ1-2, with D unresolved. V was shortened by 3 bases and J by 1 base, with 16 bases between the two germline ends. Germline values: CDR1 SGHRS, CDR2 YFSETQ. CDR3 length: 16 residues.

This clonotype has just a few counts. This rearrangement joins TRBV20-1 to TRBJ2-1; perhaps D is TRBD1 or TRBD2 (6 bases each). Germline V gives CDR1 DFQATT, CDR2 SNEGSKA (reference sequence). V was cut by 1 base and J by 7 bases, with 20 bases left in between. The CDR3 spans 16 residues. CDR3 nucleotides: TGCAGTGCTAGAGTGGGACGAGGGGGGCCGTGGAATGAGCAGTTCTTC. Protein: CSARVGRGGPWNEQFF.

This clonotype has ten or more counts. CDR3 coding DNA: TGTGCCAGTAGTAGGGGACTTAATTCACCCCTCCACTTT. Translation: CASSRGLNSPLHF. This sequence joins TRBV27 and TRBJ1-6, with TRBD1 as a possible D gene (5 bases). The CDR3 is 13 residues long. The V end lost 9 bases, the J end lost 6 bases, and 12 bases lay between the germline ends. CDR1 is MNHEY and CDR2 is SMNVEV in the germline V gene (reference sequence).